This T cell receptor beta chain was captured by sequencing in a study of immune cell composition in non-small cell lung cancer. Points from the study as a whole: Clones >0.5% enriched in tumour were rarer in adenocarcinoma (around 35%) than squamous (75%).

Profiling relied on immunoSEQ multiplex PCR, and the TCRdb table lists in-frame clones only, not all of them. This repertoire shows 2,000 to 2,500 clones, over 70% found once; its top ten account for 13%. The normal lung sample lay at least 3 cm, and maximally far, from the tumour. Genomic DNA came from frozen unsorted single-cell suspensions. V was shortened by 4 bases and J by 5 bases, with 9 bases between the two germline ends. Germline CDR1 reads SEHNR; CDR2 reads FQNEAQ (reference sequence). The CDR3 is made up of 12 amino acids. With respect to this clone: The antigen is not known.

Sample: non-adjacent lung tissue. The sequence was obtained from a human donor with non-small cell lung cancer. The chain combines TRBV7-9 with TRBJ2-7; possible D gene TRBD2, 6 bases. The CDR3 loop is CASSSGTHEQYF. The DNA for the CDR3 is TGTGCCAGCAGCTCCGGGACTCACGAGCAGTACTTC.